The T cell receptor (beta chain) described here comes from a study of PD-1 blockade in classical Hodgkin lymphoma. Study-wide results and limits: Complete responders possessed baseline diversity comparable to newly diagnosed patients.

In its sample, this clone was seen once. Antigen unknown. Other DNA sequences in this sample translate to the same CDR3. Brentuximab vedotin exposure varied, and every patient relapsed after autologous stem cell transplantation. Some clones are missing from TCRdb's copy, which holds only in-frame ones; the method was immunoSEQ multiplex PCR. The data hold 130,000 to 150,000 clones, with about four fifths observed a single time. The sequence derives from a human donor with classical Hodgkin lymphoma. Sample: peripheral blood mononuclear cells (PBMCs), taken before the second cycle of nivolumab.

The chain's CDR3 is CASSLDGPSTDTQYF. CDR3 coding DNA: TGCGCCAGCAGCTTGGACGGACCCTCCACAGATACGCAGTATTTT. The V gene is TRBV5-1, the J gene TRBJ2-3; no reliable D call. Germline CDR1 and CDR2: SGHRS and YFSETQ. This CDR3 has 15 amino acids. The V end lost 0 bases, the J end lost 2 bases, and 10 bases lay between the germline ends. Combining the CDR3 with reference TRBV5-1 and TRBJ2-3 gives the whole variable domain KAGVTQTPRYLIKTRGQQVTLSCSPISGHRSVSWYQQTPGQGLQFLFEYFSETQRNKGNFPGRFSGRQFSNSRSEMNVSTLELGDSALYLCASSLDGPSTDTQYFGPGTRLTVL.